The 24 T cell receptor beta chains reported below all come from one sample, sequenced in a study of blood T cell repertoires in COVID-19. Some clones are missing from TCRdb's copy, which holds only in-frame ones; the method was immunoSEQ multiplex PCR. The sample has roughly 330,000 clones, around 87% seen once. Specimen: PBMCs or T cells enriched from blood (not recorded which). The receptors were gathered from a woman under 40 who had recovered from COVID-19.

The rearrangement uses TRBV5-6 and TRBJ1-4; D unclear. This CDR3 is built from 14 residues. CDR1 SGHDT and CDR2 YYEEEE come from the germline V gene. Between the trimmed V and J ends, which lost 1 base and 0 bases, there was a span of 4 bases. CDR3 sequence reads: CASSLRATNEKLFF. CDR3 bases: TGTGCCAGCAGCTTGCGTGCAACTAATGAAAAACTGTTTTTT.

The chain carries TRBV7-8 and TRBJ2-7; D is undetermined. The CDR3 loop spans 14 amino acids. Germline lookup yields CDR1 SGHVS and CDR2 FQNEAQ. Trimming pared 1 base from V and 0 bases from J, leaving 7 bases between. The CDR3 is CASSLDPRSYEQYF. The CDR3, as DNA: TGTGCCAGCAGCTTAGATCCCCGCTCCTACGAGCAGTACTTC.

The chain has TRBV19 and TRBJ1-2; 9 nucleotides agree with TRBD1. Trimming removed 5 bases from V and 7 bases from J; junction bases left unmatched: 8. The germline V gene encodes CDR1 LNHDA and CDR2 SQIVND (reference sequence). This CDR3 has 14 amino acids. The DNA of the CDR3 is TGTGCCAGTAGTCCGCGGGACAGGGCGAGTGGCTACACCTTC. It codes for CASSPRDRASGYTF.

The gene calls are TRBV6-6 and TRBJ2-3; no clear D gene. Germline V gives CDR1 MNHNY, CDR2 SVGAGI (reference sequence). The CDR3 is made up of 18 amino acids. V was pared by 5 bases and J by 10 bases, with 31 bases between. The CDR3 nucleotides read TGTGCCAGCAGTCCCGGAACACACTCACACATAGGTTCAGGTCCGCAGTATTTT. Protein: CASSPGTHSHIGSGPQYF.

The rearrangement joins TRBV10-3 to TRBJ1-2; possible D gene TRBD1, 6 bases. Germline CDR1 ENHRY, CDR2 SYGVKD. V was trimmed by 2 bases and J by 4 bases, leaving 8 bases between them. The CDR3 is made up of 13 amino acids. In nucleotides, the CDR3 is TGTGCCATCAGTGAGACAGGGATCTATGGCTACACCTTC. It yields the protein CAISETGIYGYTF.

Comments on this clone: At one of its ends the junction is not consistent with the germline gene, which may arise from a read error. This sequence joins TRBV3-1 (or the pseudogene TRBV3-2) and TRBJ2-7; TRBD1 aligns across 9 bases. The CDR3 sequence is 12 residues long. Germline V lookup: CDR1 LGHDT, CDR2 YNNKEL (reference sequence). CDR3 bases: TGTGCCAGCAGCCAAGGTAACAGGGGGCGGTCCTTC. It is translated as CASSQGNRGRSF.

This chain connects TRBV19 to TRBJ1-6; tentatively, D is TRBD1 (6 bases). Germline V CDR1 and CDR2: LNHDA, SQIVND (reference sequence). The V end lost 5 bases, the J end lost 5 bases, and 13 bases lay between the germline ends. This CDR3 has 15 amino acids. DNA of the CDR3: TGTGCCAGTAGTCCCCGGAGGACAGATAATTCACCCCTCCACTTT. Encoded protein: CASSPRRTDNSPLHF.

CDR3: CASSLGPQSQETQYF. In DNA form, the CDR3 reads TGCGCCAGCAGCTTGGGACCACAGTCCCAAGAGACCCAGTACTTC. V is TRBV5-1 and J is TRBJ2-5; D remains ambiguous. CDR1 is SGHRS and CDR2 is YFSETQ in the germline V gene. Trimming stripped 0 bases from V and 1 base from J, with 10 bases between. This CDR3 has 15 amino acids.

The rearrangement links TRBV9 to TRBJ2-1; 7 bases line up with TRBD1. The CDR3 sequence is 15 residues long. Germline lookup yields CDR1 SGDLS and CDR2 YYNGEE. V lost 3 bases, J lost 5 bases, and 8 bases stayed unmatched. CDR3 in DNA: TGTGCCAGCAGCGGCTCCCGGGACAGCAACAATGAGCAGTTCTTC. It codes for CASSGSRDSNNEQFF.

This clone was found once. The chain joins TRBV2 to TRBJ2-2; a weak D match, TRBD2 (7 bases). Germline V CDR1 and CDR2: SNHLY, FYNNEI. This CDR3 is 18 amino acids long. The V end was cut by 6 bases, the J end by 4 bases, with 24 bases between. For the CDR3, the DNA is TGTGCCAGCAGCTCCTACCTAAGGGGGGGCGACTTCACCGGGGAGCTGTTTTTT. Translation: CASSSYLRGGDFTGELFF.

The chain employs TRBV6-1 and TRBJ2-4; D may be TRBD2 (5 bases). The CDR3 totals 17 residues. V lost 0 bases, J lost 1 base, and 13 bases lay in between. Per the germline V gene, CDR1 is MNHNS and CDR2 is SASEGT. The CDR3 DNA is TGTGCCAGCAGTGAAGCATCCGGGATCTGGGCCAAAAACATTCAGTACTTC. It specifies CASSEASGIWAKNIQYF.

This chain connects TRBV6-5 to TRBJ1-2; TRBD1 matches at 9 bases. Germline lookup yields CDR1 MNHEY and CDR2 SVGAGI. This CDR3 contains 16 residues. Trimming removed 3 bases from V and 5 bases from J; junction bases left unmatched: 10. In nucleotides, the CDR3 is TGTGCCAGCAGTTATCGGGGGACAGGGCCCCTTTATGGCTACACCTTC. As protein: CASSYRGTGPLYGYTF.

V is TRBV5-1 and J is TRBJ2-5, with TRBD2 matching over 8 bases. The V segment lost 5 bases and the J segment 1 base; nucleotides outside the gene matches: 10. CDR1 is SGHRS, CDR2 YFSETQ, per germline. The CDR3 is 16 amino acids. The CDR3 DNA sequence: TGCGCCAGCAGTCAAGCGGGGGCCCTCCGCCAAGAGACCCAGTACTTC. Amino acid sequence: CASSQAGALRQETQYF.

V gene TRBV28 combines with J gene TRBJ1-1; 8 bases align to TRBD1. Germline V gene sequence: CDR1 MDHEN, CDR2 SYDVKM. The CDR3 contains 13 residues. V trimming: 8 bases; J trimming: 4 bases; junction bases outside the gene matches: 6. This chain's CDR3 is CASEYQGATEAFF. CDR3 DNA sequence: TGTGCCAGCGAATACCAGGGGGCCACTGAAGCTTTCTTT.

The J gene is TRBJ1-1, the V gene TRBV4-2, with TRBD1 identical over 8 bases. Looked up from germline, CDR1 is LGHNA and CDR2 is YNFKEQ. The V segment lost 0 bases and the J segment 1 base; nucleotides outside the gene matches: 4. The CDR3 is made up of 16 amino acids. CDR3 region: CASSQDRGQGNTEAFF. The CDR3 DNA reads as TGTGCCAGCAGCCAAGATCGAGGACAGGGGAACACTGAAGCTTTCTTT.

The J gene is TRBJ2-3, the V gene TRBV7-2, with D possibly being TRBD2 (6 bases). V was pared by 6 bases and J by 3 bases, with 16 bases between. Germline V gene lookup returns CDR1 SGHTA and CDR2 FQGNSA. The CDR3 runs 15 residues. The CDR3 nucleotides read TGTGCCAGCAGGACGGGTACGGGGGATACAGATACGCAGTATTTT. It specifies CASRTGTGDTDTQYF.

V gene TRBV6-1 combines with J gene TRBJ1-2; 10 nucleotides agree with TRBD1. The CDR3 is 14 amino acids. V lost 3 bases to trimming and J lost 4 bases; unmatched junction nucleotides: 2. Per germline, CDR1 MNHNS and CDR2 SASEGT. The CDR3 DNA reads as TGTGCCAGCAGTGAGGGACAGGGGATCTATGGCTACACCTTC. Translating gives CASSEGQGIYGYTF.

This clone was detected a few times. The chain carries TRBV7-8 and TRBJ1-2; perhaps TRBD1 as D (5 bases). The CDR3 has 13 residues. Germline V gene data show CDR1 as SGHVS and CDR2 as FQNEAQ. Trimming shortened V by 5 bases and J by 8 bases, and 15 bases separated the two germline ends. DNA for the CDR3: TGTGCCAGCAGCATATACCCGACAGTAGGCTACACCTTC. The encoded protein is CASSIYPTVGYTF.

The table lists this clone with a count of one. The chain joins TRBV4-1 to TRBJ1-1; 9 nucleotides agree with TRBD1. The CDR3 sequence is 13 residues long. CDR1 is MGHRA and CDR2 is YSYEKL in the germline V gene. With V trimmed by 1 base and J by 7 bases, 1 base remained unmatched. The CDR3 nucleotides read TGCGCCAGCAGCCAAGTGACAGGGGGTGAAGCTTTCTTT. Translation: CASSQVTGGEAFF.

A single count supports this clone. The chain combines TRBV11-2 with TRBJ1-1, with D unresolved. The germline V and J ends were trimmed by 4 bases and 2 bases, with 11 bases remaining between them. The CDR3 covers 14 residues. Germline CDR1 SGHAT, CDR2 FQNNGV. The DNA for the CDR3 is TGTGCCAGCAGCTACTCTCGTTATAACACTGAAGCTTTCTTT. Encoded protein: CASSYSRYNTEAFF.

The chain recombines TRBV10-3 with TRBJ1-2; TRBD1 matches at 11 bases. CDR3 length equals 15 residues. CDR1 ENHRY and CDR2 SYGVKD come from the germline V gene. Trimming removed 7 bases from V and 4 bases from J; junction bases left unmatched: 8. CDR3 region: CAINPGQGAVYGYTF. The CDR3, as DNA: TGTGCCATCAACCCAGGACAGGGGGCTGTCTATGGCTACACCTTC.

This clone came up a few times. Here the CDR3 reads CASSLSGGGAYEQYF. CDR3 bases: TGTGCCAGCAGCTTAAGCGGCGGGGGGGCGTACGAGCAGTACTTC. The chain carries TRBV7-6 and TRBJ2-7, with 9 bases matching TRBD2. This CDR3 spans 15 amino acids. V lost 2 bases and J lost 4; bases outside the gene matches: 6. Germline V gene data show CDR1 as SGHVS and CDR2 as FNYEAQ. Complete variable domain (other parts from reference TRBV7-6 and TRBJ2-7): GAGVSQSPRYKVTKRGQDVALRCDPISGHVSLYWYRQALGQGPEFLTYFNYEAQQDKSGLPNDRFSAERPEGSISTLTIQRTEQRDSAMYRCASSLSGGGAYEQYFGPGTRLTVT.

This chain uses TRBV6-2 or TRBV6-3 with TRBJ1-4, with TRBD1 matching 9 bases. The CDR3 runs to 14 residues. Looked up from germline, CDR1 is MNHEY and CDR2 is SVGEGT. V was clipped by 5 bases and J by 6 bases; unmatched bases: 4. CDR3 DNA sequence: TGTGCCAGCAGTGCCGGGACAGGGTATGAAAAACTGTTTTTT. It encodes CASSAGTGYEKLFF.

This chain connects TRBV19 to TRBJ2-4, with 8 nucleotides matching TRBD1. The CDR3 is 20 residues long. The germline V gene encodes CDR1 LNHDA and CDR2 SQIVND (reference sequence). V was clipped by 2 bases and J by 0 bases; unmatched bases: 15. CDR3 DNA sequence: TGTGCCAGTAGTATATGGGACAGGACGCACTTCGAAGGAGCCAAAAACATTCAGTACTTC. Translation gives CASSIWDRTHFEGAKNIQYF.